The 9 T cell receptor beta chains below all came from one sample that was sequenced in a study of blood T cells in healthy people across ages. It was with a sample-barcoded 5' primer and a J-beta primer mix that a second PCR of roughly 6 to 11 cycles was run. A single record per CDR3 protein comes from TCRdb applying MiXCR to the 5' RACE reads. The repertoire holds 600,000 to 1,000,000 distinct CDR3 sequences, with 58% as singletons. Material for sequencing was blood. These TCRs come from a man aged 30 to 45 in good health.

V is TRBV21-1 and J is TRBJ2-1. TRBV21-1 is tagged as a pseudogene. This CDR3 is built from 12 residues. The CDR3 sequence is CASSKSVNEQFF. The CDR3 DNA is TGTGCCAGCAGCAAATCGGTGAATGAGCAGTTCTTC.

The genes are TRBV7-9 and TRBJ2-4; 11 bases match TRBD1. The J call may be mistaken, given a closer DNA end match to TRBJ2-7. This CDR3 is 14 amino acids long. In germline, CDR1 is SEHNR, CDR2 FQNEAQ (reference sequence). The CDR3 DNA follows: TGTGCCAGCAGGCATGGACAGGGGGCAGGCGAGCAGTACTTC. This sequence encodes CASRHGQGAGEQYF.

The genes are TRBV6-6 and TRBJ2-4, with a weak D call TRBD1 (6 bases). Judging by the DNA end, TRBJ2-7 fits better; the J call may be wrong. The CDR3 is 13 residues long. Germline V lookup: CDR1 MNHNY, CDR2 SVGAGI (reference sequence). CDR3 region: CASTLQGAYEQYF. CDR3 coding DNA: TGTGCCAGCACCCTACAGGGAGCCTACGAGCAGTACTTC.

The rearrangement links TRBV4-2 to TRBJ2-3; 16 bases are shared with TRBD2. Germline-derived CDR1 and CDR2 are LGHNA and YNFKEQ. J lost 9 bases, V lost 0 bases, and 9 bases had no gene match. The length of the CDR3 is 18 residues. The CDR3 is CASSQEAGTSGRAATQYF. The CDR3 DNA sequence: TGTGCCAGCAGCCAAGAGGCCGGGACTAGCGGGAGGGCCGCCACGCAGTATTTT.

V usage is TRBV7-2 and J usage is TRBJ2-5; D possibly corresponds to TRBD2 (5 bases). With 5 bases removed from V and 0 bases from J, the gap between germline ends came to 16 bases. This CDR3 spans 16 amino acids. The germline V gene has CDR1 SGHTA and CDR2 FQGNSA. CDR3 sequence reads: CASSPSLGRDQETQYF. The CDR3 region has the DNA TGTGCCAGCAGCCCTAGCCTAGGGCGAGACCAAGAGACCCAGTACTTC.

The CDR3 here is CSAPLGIFGDGYTF. For the CDR3, the DNA is TGCAGTGCTCCCCTTGGGATCTTTGGGGATGGCTACACCTTC. The chain is built from TRBV20-1 and TRBJ1-2; D unclear. Trimming took 5 bases from V and 6 from J, leaving 19 bases between them. The CDR3 length is 14 residues. Per germline, CDR1 DFQATT and CDR2 SNEGSKA (reference sequence).

This clonotype appeared once. The chain recombines TRBV5-1 with TRBJ1-2; D is uncertain. With 1 base removed from V and 5 bases from J, the gap between germline ends came to 18 bases. In germline, CDR1 is SGHRS, CDR2 YFSETQ. The CDR3 is 16 amino acids. The CDR3 spells CASSLTGRLTEYGYTF. CDR3 nucleotides: TGCGCCAGCAGCTTGACCGGTAGGTTGACGGAGTATGGCTACACCTTC.

The chain joins TRBV4-1 to TRBJ2-1, with TRBD2 as a possible D gene (5 bases). CDR1 MGHRA and CDR2 YSYEKL come from the germline V gene. V gave up 0 bases and J gave up 5 bases, with 8 bases separating them. The CDR3 consists of 14 residues. The CDR3 region is CASSQDSENNEQFF. The CDR3 DNA sequence: TGCGCCAGCAGCCAAGATAGCGAGAACAATGAGCAGTTCTTC.

The chain employs TRBV27 and TRBJ1-4; perhaps TRBD1 as D (6 bases). Germline values: CDR1 MNHEY, CDR2 SMNVEV (reference sequence). This CDR3 has 20 residues. V was trimmed by 5 bases and J by 8 bases, leaving 33 bases between them. Here the CDR3 reads CASSPTQWGQGLSGEEKLFF. The DNA of the CDR3 is TGTGCCAGCAGTCCTACGCAATGGGGTCAGGGGCTTTCGGGGGAAGAAAAACTGTTTTTT.